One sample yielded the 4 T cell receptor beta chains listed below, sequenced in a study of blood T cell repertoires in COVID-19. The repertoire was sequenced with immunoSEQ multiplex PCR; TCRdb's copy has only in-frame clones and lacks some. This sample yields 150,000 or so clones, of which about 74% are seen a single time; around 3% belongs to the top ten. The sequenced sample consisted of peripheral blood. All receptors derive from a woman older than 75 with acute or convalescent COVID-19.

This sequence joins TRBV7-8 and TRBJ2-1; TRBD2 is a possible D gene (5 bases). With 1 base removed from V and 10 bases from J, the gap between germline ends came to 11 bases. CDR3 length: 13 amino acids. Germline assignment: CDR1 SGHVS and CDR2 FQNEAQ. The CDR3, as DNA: TGTGCCAGCAGCTTAGAGGCCCGCGGGGAGCAGTTCTTC. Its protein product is CASSLEARGEQFF.

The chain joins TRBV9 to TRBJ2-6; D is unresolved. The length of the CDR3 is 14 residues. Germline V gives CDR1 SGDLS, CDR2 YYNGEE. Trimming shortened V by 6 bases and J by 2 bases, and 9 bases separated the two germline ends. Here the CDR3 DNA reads TGTGCCAGCACCCCCCAGGCTGGGGCCAACGTCCTGACTTTC. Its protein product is CASTPQAGANVLTF.

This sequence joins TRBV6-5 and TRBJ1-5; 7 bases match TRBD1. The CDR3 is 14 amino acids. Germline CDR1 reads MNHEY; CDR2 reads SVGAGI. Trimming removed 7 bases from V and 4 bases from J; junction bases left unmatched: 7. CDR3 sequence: CASKDRSSNQPQHF. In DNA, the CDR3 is TGTGCCAGCAAGGACAGGTCTAGTAATCAGCCCCAGCATTTT.

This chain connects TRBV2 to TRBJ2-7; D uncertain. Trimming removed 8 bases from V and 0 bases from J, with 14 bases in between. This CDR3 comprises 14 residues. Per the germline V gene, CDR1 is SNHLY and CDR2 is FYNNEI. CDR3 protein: CASSSPQSSYEQYF. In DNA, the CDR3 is TGTGCCAGCTCGAGTCCTCAAAGCTCCTACGAGCAGTACTTC. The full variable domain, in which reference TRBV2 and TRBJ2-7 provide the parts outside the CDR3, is EPEVTQTPSHQVTQMGQEVILRCVPISNHLYFYWYRQILGQKVEFLVSFYNNEISEKSEIFDDQFSVERPDGSNFTLKIRSTKLEDSAMYFCASSSPQSSYEQYFGPGTRLTVT.